This T cell receptor (beta chain) was documented in a study of T cells after yellow fever vaccination. Findings of the study overall: The booster response re-showed most primary clones: about 96% CD4, 88% CD8. Clonotypes found in both CD4 and CD8 compartments made up a small share.

From the 5' RACE reads, TCRdb called clonotypes with MiXCR, one entry per CDR3 protein. Of about 320,000 distinct CDR3 sequences detected, around 4.4% appear once; the ten largest clones hold approximately 19%. This clonotype was counted many times. What it recognizes is unknown. The CDR3 covers 15 residues. Per germline, CDR1 SGHRS and CDR2 YFSETQ. V lost 1 base and J 1 base, leaving 12 bases between the germline ends. V is TRBV5-1 and J is TRBJ2-7, with D perhaps assigned TRBD1 or TRBD2 (5 bases each). This TCR was sampled from a young man who received the YFV17D yellow fever vaccine. Sequenced here: PBMCs, sampled 15 days after the yellow fever booster vaccination. CDR3 residues: CASSLQPGGSYEQYV. CDR3 bases: TGCGCCAGCAGCTTGCAGCCTGGGGGTTCCTACGAGCAGTACGTC.